The TCR beta chain described here comes from a study of cytotoxic CD8 clonotypes in ibrutinib-treated CLL. This clone has ten or more counts. The table came from immunoSEQ multiplex PCR; TCRdb's copy has only in-frame clones and leaves some out. The data contain nearly 85,000 clones, roughly 83% of them singletons. The sample in question was PBMCs, obtained after 12 months of ibrutinib treatment. This clonotype originated in a human donor with chronic lymphocytic leukemia.

CDR3 protein: CASSESGRLTGELFF. The CDR3 coding sequence is TGTGCCAGCAGTGAGTCCGGGAGGCTCACCGGGGAGCTGTTTTTT. The rearrangement uses TRBV2 and TRBJ2-2; TRBD2 agrees at 7 bases. V lost 3 bases and J lost 4; bases outside the gene matches: 5. CDR1 is SNHLY, CDR2 FYNNEI, per germline. This CDR3 has 15 amino acids.